The entry that follows covers one T cell receptor beta chain sequence. These data come from a study of molecular identifiers for immune sequencing clone quantification. The V gene lost 1 base and the J gene lost 8 bases, with 18 bases spanning the gap. Germline CDR1 SEHNR, CDR2 FQNEAQ (reference sequence). The CDR3 length is 16 residues. One entry per CDR3 protein, called by TCRdb with MiXCR from the PCR reads. This table holds approximately 500,000 distinct CDR3 sequences, around 23% found once. The clonotype was recovered from a human donor in good health. Some libraries in this study had Jurkat cell RNA spiked in. The material sequenced was naive CD8+ T cells from blood, with Jurkat cell RNA spiked in. Subset here: FACS-sorted CD8+CD4-CCR7+CD45RA+ naive T cells. The chain uses TRBV7-9 and TRBJ2-1; perhaps D is TRBD1 or TRBD2 (6 bases each). CDR3: CASSLGGGSTTYEQFF. The DNA of the CDR3 is TGTGCCAGCAGCTTAGGAGGGGGGTCGACGACCTATGAGCAGTTCTTC. Looking up the rest from reference TRBV7-9 and TRBJ2-1 gives the full variable domain: DTGVSQNPRHKITKRGQNVTFRCDPISEHNRLYWYRQTLGQGPEFLTYFQNEAQLEKSRLLSDRFSAERPKGSFSTLEIQRTEQGDSAMYLCASSLGGGSTTYEQFFGPGTRLTVL.